This T cell receptor beta chain was identified in a study of shared clonotypes between healthy human individuals. About the study: Three CD4 naive, three CD4 memory, two CD8 naive and one CD8 memory plate were used per donor. Study results and caveats: Memory subsets generally showed lower estimated richness than naive subsets.

CD4+ cells were split into CD45RA+ naive and CD45RA-negative memory subsets. Trimming pared 1 base from V and 7 bases from J, leaving 12 bases between. This CDR3 is 13 amino acids long. Looked up from germline, CDR1 is SGHRS and CDR2 is YFSETQ. The assay was immunoSEQ multiplex PCR, and TCRdb's table has in-frame clones only and misses some. Among about 2.3 million clones listed, approximately 95% were seen once. This clone was observed a single time. Its antigen is currently unknown. Sample: naive CD4+ T cells from PBMCs. Subset defined: CD45RA+ positively selected. The rearrangement joins TRBV5-1 to TRBJ2-7, with D possibly TRBD2 on 5 matching bases. The receptor was derived from a man between 18 and 35 years old in good health. Some clones in this sample may be carry-over from other donors' samples. CDR3 loop: CASSLRSSGEQYF. CDR3 bases: TGCGCCAGCAGCTTGCGCTCTTCGGGGGAGCAGTACTTC. Combining the CDR3 with reference TRBV5-1 and TRBJ2-7 gives the whole variable domain KAGVTQTPRYLIKTRGQQVTLSCSPISGHRSVSWYQQTPGQGLQFLFEYFSETQRNKGNFPGRFSGRQFSNSRSEMNVSTLELGDSALYLCASSLRSSGEQYFGPGTRLTVT.